Listed below are T cell receptor beta chains from one sample, sequenced in a study of immune evolution from preneoplasia to lung adenocarcinoma. Some clones are missing from TCRdb's copy, which holds only in-frame ones; the method was immunoSEQ multiplex PCR. The profile covers more than 9,000 clones, with roughly 80% appearing a single time and about 3.5% taken by the ten largest. Sequenced sample: FFPE minimally invasive lung adenocarcinoma tissue. The source of these receptors is a person aged 65-85 years with lung adenocarcinoma. CDR3s include the opening cysteine and the closing phenylalanine or tryptophan. D genes are given only for firm matches. Clone size, where shown, is once, few, many, or a class for clones that have expanded.

J gene | V gene | D gene | clone size | CDR3 protein | CDR3 DNA
TRBJ1-1 | TRBV9 | NA | NA | CASSGGQFTTEAFF | TGTGCCAGCAGCGGCGGACAGTTTACCACTGAAGCTTTCTTT
TRBJ1-1 | TRBV5-4 | NA | NA | CASSTPSGANTEAFF | TGTGCCAGCAGCACCCCTTCGGGGGCCAACACTGAAGCTTTCTTT
TRBJ2-1 | TRBV7-2 | NA | few | CASSLAVSNEQFF | TGTGCCAGCAGCTTAGCGGTCAGTAATGAGCAGTTCTTC
TRBJ2-6 | TRBV19 | NA | NA | CASSIDSGANVLTF | TGTGCCAGTAGTATCGACTCTGGGGCCAACGTCCTGACTTTC
TRBJ2-1 | TRBV6-6 | NA | NA | CASSYSALSNEQFF | TGTGCCAGCAGTTATTCCGCCCTATCCAATGAGCAGTTCTTC
TRBJ2-3 | TRBV19 | NA | few | CASSNTDTQYF | TGTGCCAGTAGTAACACAGATACGCAGTATTTT
TRBJ2-7 | TRBV5-4 | NA | few | CASSDPSTSLGEQYF | TGTGCCAGCAGCGACCCCTCGACTAGTTTGGGAGAGCAGTACTTC
TRBJ1-6 | TRBV30 | NA | few | CAWSVPDRIVSPLHF | TGTGCCTGGAGTGTACCTGACAGGATTGTGTCACCCCTCCACTTT
TRBJ1-1 | TRBV7-9 | NA | NA | CASSHGGNTEAFF | TGTGCCAGCAGCCACGGCGGAAACACTGAAGCTTTCTTT
TRBJ1-1 | TRBV11-1 | TRBD1 | once | CASGYRGRNTEAFF | TGTGCCAGCGGCTACAGGGGTAGGAACACTGAAGCTTTCTTT
TRBJ2-5 | TRBV29-1 | NA | NA | CSVEVYGDATGETQYF | TGCAGCGTTGAAGTGTACGGAGACGCGACGGGAGAGACCCAGTACTTC
TRBJ1-3 | TRBV11-2 | NA | NA | CASSVSSGNTIYF | TGTGCCAGCAGCGTAAGCTCTGGAAACACCATATATTTT
TRBJ2-1 | TRBV5-1 | TRBD1 | NA | CVSSSGDSYNEQFF | TGCGTCAGCAGCTCAGGGGACAGTTACAATGAGCAGTTCTTC
TRBJ2-7 | TRBV6-1 | TRBD1 | NA | CASTNYGTGIYEQYF | TGTGCCAGCACCAACTACGGGACAGGGATCTACGAGCAGTACTTC
TRBJ2-5 | TRBV4-1 | NA | NA | CASSQVHPPVQETQYF | TGCGCCAGCAGCCAAGTCCACCCCCCAGTGCAAGAGACCCAGTACTTC
TRBJ2-1 | TRBV11-3 | NA | NA | CASSLDYGDNEQFF | TGTGCCAGCAGCTTAGATTACGGTGACAATGAGCAGTTCTTC
TRBJ2-7 | TRBV6-6 | TRBD1 | NA | CASSYLGQGAREQYF | TGTGCCAGCAGTTACTTAGGGCAGGGGGCGCGGGAGCAGTACTTC
TRBJ2-5 | TRBV7-9 | TRBD2 | NA | CASRLSGTSLGEETQYF | TGTGCCAGCAGGCTTAGCGGGACTTCCCTTGGGGAAGAGACCCAGTACTTC
TRBJ2-7 | TRBV6-4 | NA | once | CASHVPPSYEQYF | TGTGCCAGTCATGTCCCGCCTTCCTACGAGCAGTACTTC
TRBJ1-2 | TRBV6-4 | NA | NA | CASSDRAAGYGYTF | TGTGCCAGCAGTGACCGGGCAGCTGGCTATGGCTACACCTTC
TRBJ2-5 | TRBV28 | NA | NA | CASSLEAALQETQYF | TGTGCCAGCAGTTTGGAGGCAGCGTTACAAGAGACCCAGTACTTC
TRBJ2-1 | TRBV29-1 | TRBD1 | NA | CSGVPGQGSNEQFF | TGCAGCGGGGTACCGGGACAGGGGTCTAATGAGCAGTTCTTC
TRBJ1-5 | TRBV2 | NA | NA | CASSELPGNQPQHF | TGTGCCAGCAGTGAACTCCCCGGCAATCAGCCCCAGCATTTT
TRBJ1-1 | TRBV6-1 | NA | NA | CASRQSNTEAFF | TGTGCCAGCAGACAGAGCAACACTGAAGCTTTCTTT
TRBJ2-2 | TRBV4-2 | TRBD2 | NA | CASSPRFSGRGGELFF | TGTGCCAGCAGCCCTCGATTTAGCGGGAGGGGCGGGGAGCTGTTTTTT
TRBJ1-1 | TRBV4-2 | TRBD1 | NA | CASSRRDSNTEAFF | TGTGCCAGCAGCCGGCGGGACAGCAACACTGAAGCTTTCTTT
TRBJ2-1 | TRBV5-5 | TRBD2 | NA | CASSLALRGGLYNEQFF | TGTGCCAGCAGCTTGGCCTTGCGGGGGGGACTATACAATGAGCAGTTCTTC
TRBJ1-1 | TRBV11-3 | TRBD1 | once | CASSSQGQASEAFF | TGTGCCAGCAGTTCACAGGGACAGGCCTCTGAAGCTTTCTTT
TRBJ2-7 | TRBV30 | NA | NA | CAWSVGGSSYEQYF | TGTGCCTGGAGTGTTGGCGGTTCTTCCTACGAGCAGTACTTC
TRBJ2-3 | TRBV7-8 | TRBD2 | NA | CASSLAGGGITDTQYF | TGTGCCAGCAGCTTAGCGGGCGGGGGGATCACAGATACGCAGTATTTT
TRBJ1-1 | TRBV6-1 | NA | once | CASSAGRVNTEAFF | TGTGCCAGCAGTGCTGGCAGGGTGAACACTGAAGCTTTCTTT
TRBJ2-2 | TRBV30 | NA | few | CAWSQTATGELFF | TGTGCCTGGAGTCAGACAGCAACCGGGGAGCTGTTTTTT
TRBJ1-3 | TRBV6-1 | TRBD1 | NA | CAAQQTGVGNTIYF | TGTGCCGCGCAGCAGACAGGGGTCGGAAACACCATATATTTT
TRBJ2-7 | TRBV18 | NA | NA | CASSPDASSYEQYF | TGTGCCAGCTCACCAGACGCTTCCTCCTACGAGCAGTACTTC
TRBJ2-1 | TRBV7-3 | NA | once | CASSTGSSYNEQFF | TGTGCCAGCAGCACGGGTAGCTCCTACAATGAGCAGTTCTTC
TRBJ1-4 | TRBV27 | NA | NA | CASSLTGGSEKLFF | TGTGCCAGCAGTCTGACAGGTGGGAGTGAAAAACTGTTTTTT
TRBJ2-3 | TRBV27 | NA | NA | CASSSLGLGTQYF | TGTGCCAGCAGCTCGTTGGGCTTAGGCACGCAGTATTTT
TRBJ1-1 | TRBV6-6 | NA | NA | CASRDAEWRTEAFF | TGTGCCAGCAGAGACGCCGAGTGGCGCACTGAAGCTTTCTTT
TRBJ1-2 | TRBV30 | NA | once | CAWSTTPNYGYTF | TGTGCCTGGAGTACGACTCCTAACTATGGCTACACCTTC
TRBJ1-1 | TRBV28 | NA | NA | CASSLLTGLNTEAFF | TGTGCCAGCAGTTTATTAACCGGGCTGAACACTGAAGCTTTCTTT
TRBJ2-5 | TRBV6-1 | TRBD2 | NA | CASRALAGETQYF | TGTGCCAGCAGAGCTCTAGCGGGGGAGACCCAGTACTTC
TRBJ2-7 | TRBV5-1 | TRBD2 | NA | CASSLEGLAGSYEQYF | TGCGCCAGCAGCTTGGAGGGACTAGCGGGGTCCTACGAGCAGTACTTC
TRBJ1-2 | TRBV9 | NA | NA | CASSVGSSTNYGYTF | TGTGCCAGCAGCGTAGGGTCGTCTACTAACTATGGCTACACCTTC
TRBJ2-7 | TRBV7-6 | NA | few | CASSPRATSYEQYF | TGTGCCAGCAGCCCCCGGGCCACCTCCTACGAGCAGTACTTC